One sample yielded the 27 T cell receptor beta chains listed below, sequenced in a study of vaccination effects on CD4 cells after COVID-19. Their target antigens are unknown. Researchers isolated CD4+ T cells once approximately eleven days of culture had elapsed. The table came from immunoSEQ multiplex PCR; TCRdb's copy has only in-frame clones and leaves some out. Among around 40,000 clones listed, about 70% were seen once. This specimen consisted of CD4+ T cells from PBMCs cultured without peptide, obtained before COVID-19 vaccination. The origin of the receptors is a human donor who received a COVID-19 vaccine.

The chain joins TRBV5-1 to TRBJ1-1, with D possibly being TRBD1 (5 bases). V was shortened by 4 bases and J by 4 bases, with 20 bases between the two germline ends. Germline lookup yields CDR1 SGHRS and CDR2 YFSETQ. CDR3 length: 16 residues. For the CDR3, the DNA is TGCGCCAGCAGCCTTTCGGGGCAGTATGTGAGCACTGAAGCTTTCTTT. Encoded protein: CASSLSGQYVSTEAFF.

The chain is built from TRBV11-1 and TRBJ1-1; no firm D call. Germline assignment: CDR1 SGHAT and CDR2 FQDESV (reference sequence). There are 16 residues in the CDR3. The ends were cut back, 6 bases at V and 1 base at J, with 18 bases in the middle. The CDR3 sequence is CASSRGSAGSNTEAFF. The CDR3 coding sequence is TGTGCCAGCAGTCGAGGTTCCGCAGGATCGAACACTGAAGCTTTCTTT.

This rearrangement joins TRBV18 to TRBJ1-2, with D unresolved. The CDR3 sequence is 12 residues long. Germline V CDR1 and CDR2: KGHSH, LQKENI. Trimming removed 3 bases from V and 8 bases from J, with 10 bases in between. CDR3 residues: CASSPYTGGYTF. The CDR3 region has the DNA TGTGCCAGCTCACCTTACACCGGCGGCTACACCTTC.

This chain connects TRBV27 to TRBJ2-1, with 7 bases aligning to TRBD1. Germline CDR1 and CDR2: MNHEY and SMNVEV (reference sequence). This CDR3 contains 15 residues. V dropped 3 bases and J dropped 4; count of bases not matched to a gene: 6. The CDR3 sequence: CASSFWDSVYNEQFF. CDR3 DNA sequence: TGTGCCAGCAGTTTTTGGGACAGCGTTTACAATGAGCAGTTCTTC.

The chain has TRBV25-1 and TRBJ1-2; the match to TRBD1 covers 9 bases. Germline V gives CDR1 MGHDK, CDR2 SYGVNS. The ends lost 3 bases at V and 6 bases at J; junction bases unmatched: 5. The CDR3 covers 14 residues. CDR3 DNA sequence: TGTGCCAGCAGTGACCCGGGACAGGGTGATGGCTACACCTTC. Its translation: CASSDPGQGDGYTF.

The rearrangement links TRBV24-1 to TRBJ2-7; 9 nucleotides agree with TRBD2. Germline values: CDR1 KGHDR, CDR2 SFDVKD. The V gene end was trimmed by 5 bases and the J gene end by 5 bases; junction bases not matched to a gene: 12. This CDR3 region has 16 residues. CDR3 region: CATSGKQSGRQNEQYF. CDR3 sequence (DNA): TGTGCCACCAGTGGGAAACAGAGCGGGAGGCAAAACGAGCAGTACTTC.

The CDR3 DNA follows: TGTGCCAGCAGCAAAATTCAGGCCAGCTGGACCTACAATGAGCAGTTCTTC. This codes for CASSKIQASWTYNEQFF. The J gene is TRBJ2-1, the V gene TRBV21-1; the table's D call, TRBD1, was not checked against the DNA. TRBV21-1 is annotated as a pseudogene. The CDR3 is 17 amino acids.

The V and J genes are TRBV12-3 or TRBV12-4 and TRBJ2-1; D unresolved. Deletions cut 6 bases from V and 2 bases from J, with 5 bases between. The CDR3 runs to 12 residues. The CDR3 sequence is CASSRPYNEQFF. The CDR3 DNA reads TGTGCCAGCAGCAGGCCCTACAATGAGCAGTTCTTC.

CDR3 coding DNA: TGTGCCAGCAGCGTACGCCCCGGGACAGTCCAAGAGACCCAGTACTTC. This gives the protein CASSVRPGTVQETQYF. The rearrangement uses TRBV9 and TRBJ2-5, with 7 bases aligning to TRBD1. The germline V gene has CDR1 SGDLS and CDR2 YYNGEE. The V segment lost 1 base and the J segment 1 base; nucleotides outside the gene matches: 7. This CDR3 spans 16 amino acids.

V usage is TRBV5-1 and J usage is TRBJ2-7, with TRBD1 matching 11 bases. Germline trimming cut 2 bases from V and 2 bases from J; bases unmatched to any gene: 3. Per the germline V gene, CDR1 is SGHRS and CDR2 is YFSETQ. This CDR3 contains 15 residues. In DNA, the CDR3 is TGCGCCAGCAGCTTAACGGGACAGGGGGCCTACGAGCAGTACTTC. It specifies CASSLTGQGAYEQYF.

This chain uses TRBV19 with TRBJ1-2; D perhaps matches TRBD1 (5 bases). Germline-derived CDR1 and CDR2 are LNHDA and SQIVND (reference sequence). The length of the CDR3 is 17 residues. Trimming cost V 3 bases and J 2 bases, with 19 bases left between them. The CDR3: CASSIRPGGRRNYGYTF. Written as DNA, the CDR3 is TGTGCCAGTAGTATTCGGCCTGGGGGTCGTCGGAACTATGGCTACACCTTC.

V and J are TRBV11-3 and TRBJ2-1; D is undetermined. Germline V gene sequence: CDR1 SGHNT, CDR2 YENEEA. CDR3 length: 13 residues. V shed 0 bases and J shed 8 bases, with 8 bases lying between them. This CDR3 is CASSLDRVDEQFF. The CDR3 nucleotides read TGTGCCAGCAGCTTAGACAGAGTCGATGAGCAGTTCTTC.

This clone has a single count. This rearrangement joins TRBV4-1 to TRBJ2-7; 9 bases agree with TRBD2. From germline, CDR1 is MGHRA and CDR2 YSYEKL. Trimming cost V 4 bases and J 5 bases; bases outside gene matches: 9. The CDR3 totals 15 residues. In nucleotides, the CDR3 is TGCGCCAGCAGCCTCATAGCGGGAGAGCGGAACGAGCAGTACTTC. Translated: CASSLIAGERNEQYF.

The rearrangement uses TRBV5-1 and TRBJ2-1; unclear D gene. The V end was cut by 0 bases, the J end by 8 bases, with 12 bases between. This CDR3 is built from 14 residues. Germline values: CDR1 SGHRS, CDR2 YFSETQ. Here the CDR3 DNA reads TGCGCCAGCAGCTTGGGACCCCAGGCTCATGAGCAGTTCTTC. This sequence encodes CASSLGPQAHEQFF.

There are a few counts of this clone. The chain uses TRBV5-4 and TRBJ2-7; 8 nucleotides line up with TRBD1. CDR1 SGHNT and CDR2 YYREEE come from the germline V gene (reference sequence). The CDR3 is made up of 16 amino acids. V trimming: 0 bases; J trimming: 2 bases; junction bases outside the gene matches: 7. The CDR3 region is CASSLGQGFLTYEQYF. The CDR3, as DNA: TGTGCCAGCAGCTTGGGACAGGGGTTTCTAACCTACGAGCAGTACTTC.

This chain connects TRBV6-5 to TRBJ1-1; a possible D gene is TRBD1 (6 bases). The germline V gene has CDR1 MNHEY and CDR2 SVGAGI. The CDR3 is made up of 13 amino acids. Trimming shortened V by 10 bases and J by 1 base, and 13 bases separated the two germline ends. The CDR3 spells CATHRASNTEAFF. CDR3 coding DNA: TGTGCCACCCACAGGGCCTCGAACACTGAAGCTTTCTTT.

The rearrangement links TRBV13 to TRBJ1-5; 7 nucleotides agree with TRBD1. The CDR3 has 18 residues. Germline CDR1 PRHDT, CDR2 FYEKMQ (reference sequence). With V trimmed by 1 base and J by 7 bases, 16 bases remained unmatched. This chain's CDR3 is CASSLARPPDRLRQPQHF. As DNA, the CDR3 is TGTGCCAGCAGCTTAGCACGACCCCCGGACAGGCTCCGGCAGCCCCAGCATTTT.

The V gene is TRBV10-3, the J gene TRBJ2-5; 9 nucleotides line up with TRBD2. After removal of 7 bases from V and 5 bases from J, the junction contained 8 bases not matched to a gene. The CDR3 consists of 14 residues. Germline CDR1 is ENHRY and CDR2 is SYGVKD. This CDR3 reads CAINGGRAEETQYF. The DNA for the CDR3 is TGTGCCATCAACGGCGGGAGGGCCGAGGAGACCCAGTACTTC.

This chain joins TRBV3-1 (or the pseudogene TRBV3-2) and TRBJ2-2; D unresolved. Germline V gives CDR1 LGHDT, CDR2 YNNKEL (reference sequence). The CDR3 is 15 amino acids. Trimming shortened V by 0 bases and J by 2 bases, and 7 bases separated the two germline ends. The CDR3 loop is CASSQDPLNTGELFF. CDR3 nucleotides: TGTGCCAGCAGCCAAGATCCTCTTAACACCGGGGAGCTGTTTTTT.

This clone was seen a few times. The chain is built from TRBV3-1 (or the pseudogene TRBV3-2) and TRBJ1-5, with TRBD1 as a possible D gene (6 bases). V gave up 4 bases and J gave up 9 bases, with 13 bases separating them. In germline, CDR1 is LGHDT, CDR2 YNNKEL (reference sequence). This CDR3 region has 13 residues. DNA for the CDR3: TGTGCCAGCAGCCCCAGACAGGTGGGGCCCCAGCATTTT. Its translation is CASSPRQVGPQHF.

This clone was seen only a few times. The genes are TRBV6-6 and TRBJ1-5, with D possibly TRBD1 on 5 matching bases. Germline loops: CDR1 MNHNY, CDR2 SVGAGI (reference sequence). The V and J ends lost 1 base and 2 bases respectively, with 9 bases between them. The CDR3 spans 15 residues. The DNA of the CDR3 is TGTGCCAGCAGTTACTGGGAACAGGGCAATCAGCCCCAGCATTTT. Amino acids: CASSYWEQGNQPQHF.

The genes are TRBV19 and TRBJ2-7; D gene uncertain. Trimming removed 5 bases at V and 2 bases at J, with 10 bases between. The CDR3 consists of 13 residues. Germline assignment: CDR1 LNHDA and CDR2 SQIVND (reference sequence). The CDR3 sequence: CASSRSSAYEQYF. The CDR3 DNA sequence: TGTGCCAGTAGTCGCAGTTCTGCCTACGAGCAGTACTTC.

J is TRBJ1-3 and V is TRBV9; a possible D gene is TRBD1 (6 bases). The germline V gene encodes CDR1 SGDLS and CDR2 YYNGEE. The V end was cut by 3 bases, the J end by 4 bases, with 14 bases between. The CDR3 contains 15 residues. CDR3 sequence: CASSATGSVGNTIYF. CDR3 nucleotides: TGTGCCAGCAGCGCTACAGGGTCCGTGGGAAACACCATATATTTT.

This clone appeared a single time. CDR3 sequence: CASSTGQGTYEQYF. The CDR3 region has the DNA TGCGCCAGCAGCACGGGACAGGGAACCTACGAGCAGTACTTC. The rearrangement uses TRBV5-1 and TRBJ2-7; 9 bases are a match to TRBD1. There are 14 residues in the CDR3. Germline values: CDR1 SGHRS, CDR2 YFSETQ. Germline trimming cut 4 bases from V and 2 bases from J; bases unmatched to any gene: 4. Filled out from reference TRBV5-1 and TRBJ2-7, the complete variable domain reads KAGVTQTPRYLIKTRGQQVTLSCSPISGHRSVSWYQQTPGQGLQFLFEYFSETQRNKGNFPGRFSGRQFSNSRSEMNVSTLELGDSALYLCASSTGQGTYEQYFGPGTRLTVT.

The V call is TRBV7-9, the J call TRBJ1-3; 8 bases are a match to TRBD1. V lost 5 bases and J lost 4; bases outside the gene matches: 13. Germline-derived CDR1 and CDR2 are SEHNR and FQNEAQ (reference sequence). The CDR3 has 17 residues. CDR3 in amino acids: CASSPRTGLTSGNTIYF. The CDR3 DNA reads as TGTGCCAGCAGCCCGAGGACAGGGCTAACGAGCGGAAACACCATATATTTT.

The genes are TRBV6-2 or TRBV6-3 and TRBJ2-5; 12 bases fit TRBD2. J lost 5 bases, V lost 2 bases, and 9 bases had no gene match. This CDR3 is built from 17 residues. CDR1 and CDR2 from the germline V gene are MNHEY and SVGEGT. The CDR3 region is CASSYGLAGGPRETQYF. CDR3 bases: TGTGCCAGCAGTTACGGTCTAGCGGGAGGGCCGAGGGAGACCCAGTACTTC.

V usage is TRBV11-3 and J usage is TRBJ2-1; 7 nucleotides match TRBD1. This CDR3 comprises 16 residues. V was clipped by 0 bases and J by 8 bases; unmatched bases: 10. The V gene's germline CDR1 is SGHNT and CDR2 YENEEA. In nucleotides, the CDR3 is TGTGCCAGCAGCTTAGAAGTGACAGGGAGCGGCGATGAGCAGTTCTTC. Protein: CASSLEVTGSGDEQFF. Looking up the rest from reference TRBV11-3 and TRBJ2-1 gives the full variable domain: EAGVVQSPRYKIIEKKQPVAFWCNPISGHNTLYWYLQNLGQGPELLIRYENEEAVDDSQLPKDRFSAERLKGVDSTLKIQPAELGDSAVYLCASSLEVTGSGDEQFFGPGTRLTVL.